What follows are 18 T cell receptor beta chains derived from one specimen sequenced in a study of cytomegalovirus exposure and HLA in healthy donors. The PCR had 60 Vbeta and 13 Jbeta primers. Method: immunoSEQ multiplex PCR; TCRdb's copy keeps in-frame clones and lacks some. This sample carries under 50,000 clones, roughly 87% of them seen once, and the ten largest clones take 8%. The sequencing sample was made of PBMCs. These receptors were collected from a woman aged 40 to 49 in good health and CMV-seropositive.

The table lists this clone with a few counts. The gene calls are TRBV5-6 and TRBJ1-1; the match to TRBD1 covers 7 bases. Trimming cost V 4 bases and J 1 base; bases outside gene matches: 4. The germline CDR1 and CDR2 sequences are SGHDT and YYEEEE. CDR3 length: 14 residues. The CDR3 loop is CASSTQGGNTEAFF. CDR3 nucleotide sequence: TGTGCCAGCAGCACCCAGGGGGGGAACACTGAAGCTTTCTTT. The full variable domain, with the rest looked up from reference TRBV5-6 and TRBJ1-1, is DAGVTQSPTHLIKTRGQQVTLRCSPKSGHDTVSWYQQALGQGPQFIFQYYEEEERQRGNFPDRFSGHQFPNYSSELNVNALLLGDSALYLCASSTQGGNTEAFFGQGTRLTVV.

This chain connects TRBV7-2 to TRBJ2-1; 10 bases line up with TRBD2. The germline V gene encodes CDR1 SGHTA and CDR2 FQGNSA. The CDR3 consists of 14 residues. V lost 5 bases to trimming and J lost 10 bases; unmatched junction nucleotides: 8. CDR3 residues: CASSRTSGPREQFF. As DNA, the CDR3 is TGTGCCAGCAGCCGGACTAGCGGCCCTAGGGAGCAGTTCTTC. Full variable domain (rest looked up from reference TRBV7-2 and TRBJ2-1): GAGVSQSPSNKVTEKGKDVELRCDPISGHTALYWYRQSLGQGLEFLIYFQGNSAPDKSGLPSDRFSAERTGGSVSTLTIQRTQQEDSAVYLCASSRTSGPREQFFGPGTRLTVL.

The rearrangement uses TRBV7-2 and TRBJ1-2; D unclear. The V gene lost 3 bases and the J gene lost 8 bases, with 7 bases spanning the gap. Germline-derived CDR1 and CDR2 are SGHTA and FQGNSA. CDR3 length: 11 residues. The CDR3 reads CASSFSSGYTF. In DNA form, the CDR3 reads TGTGCCAGCAGCTTCTCGAGCGGCTACACCTTC.

This sequence joins TRBV29-1 and TRBJ2-5; 7 bases agree with TRBD1. V shed 3 bases and J 2 bases; nucleotides not matched to a gene: 6. Germline assignment: CDR1 SQVTM and CDR2 ANQGSEA. The CDR3 length is 14 residues. The CDR3 region has the DNA TGCAGCGTTGACCTGGGACAGTTTCAAGAGACCCAGTACTTC. It translates to CSVDLGQFQETQYF.

The rearrangement uses TRBV7-2 and TRBJ2-1; tentative D call: TRBD2 (7 bases). Trimming took 6 bases from V and 6 from J, leaving 12 bases between them. Germline loops: CDR1 SGHTA, CDR2 FQGNSA. The CDR3 consists of 13 residues. CDR3 sequence reads: CASRTGGRNEQFF. In nucleotides, the CDR3 is TGTGCCAGCAGAACGGGGGGCCGCAATGAGCAGTTCTTC.

The chain has TRBV11-1 and TRBJ2-7; no clear D gene. Trimming removed 5 bases at V and 1 base at J, with 15 bases between. The CDR3 loop spans 15 amino acids. Germline V gene sequence: CDR1 SGHAT, CDR2 FQDESV (reference sequence). Written as DNA, the CDR3 is TGTGCCAGCAGCCTTATCCTGGTTGAGTCCTACGAGCAGTACTTC. Its translation is CASSLILVESYEQYF.

The CDR3 sequence: CASRAAGAYTEAFF. The CDR3 DNA follows: TGTGCCAGCAGGGCCGCTGGGGCCTACACTGAAGCTTTCTTT. V gene TRBV25-1 combines with J gene TRBJ1-1; the D gene is possibly TRBD1 (5 bases). V was shortened by 6 bases and J by 3 bases, with 14 bases between the two germline ends. CDR1 is MGHDK and CDR2 is SYGVNS in the germline V gene. This CDR3 comprises 14 residues.

V and J are TRBV6-1 and TRBJ1-5; no clear D. The germline V and J ends were trimmed by 0 bases and 5 bases, with 11 bases remaining between them. The CDR3 contains 15 residues. The V gene's germline CDR1 is MNHNS and CDR2 SASEGT. CDR3: CASSEAGGNHQPQHF. CDR3 nucleotides: TGTGCCAGCAGTGAAGCCGGAGGGAATCATCAGCCCCAGCATTTT.

This sequence joins TRBV7-2 and TRBJ1-5, with D possibly matching TRBD1 (5 bases). CDR1 and CDR2 from the germline V gene are SGHTA and FQGNSA. The CDR3 has 15 amino acids. V was clipped by 1 base and J by 4 bases, with 11 bases between them. The CDR3 reads CASSLVGGINQPQHF. The DNA of the CDR3 is TGTGCCAGCAGCTTAGTGGGGGGAATTAATCAGCCCCAGCATTTT. The full variable domain, its missing parts supplied by reference TRBV7-2 and TRBJ1-5, is GAGVSQSPSNKVTEKGKDVELRCDPISGHTALYWYRQSLGQGLEFLIYFQGNSAPDKSGLPSDRFSAERTGGSVSTLTIQRTQQEDSAVYLCASSLVGGINQPQHFGDGTRLSIL.

This sequence joins TRBV29-1 and TRBJ1-3; 8 nucleotides line up with TRBD1. CDR3 length: 13 amino acids. V lost 6 bases to trimming and J lost 0 bases; unmatched junction nucleotides: 1. Germline V gene data show CDR1 as SQVTM and CDR2 as ANQGSEA. As DNA, the CDR3 is TGCAGCGTAACAGGGGGCTCTGGAAACACCATATATTTT. Translated: CSVTGGSGNTIYF.

In DNA form, the CDR3 reads TGTGCCAGCAGCGTGACATCGATACAATATGGCTACACCTTC. Its translation: CASSVTSIQYGYTF. The chain couples TRBV7-9 to TRBJ1-2; D not resolved. CDR1 SEHNR and CDR2 FQNEAQ come from the germline V gene (reference sequence). Trimming stripped 5 bases from V and 5 bases from J, with 15 bases between. CDR3 length: 14 amino acids.

The V and J genes are TRBV5-6 and TRBJ2-5; 8 bases align to TRBD2. CDR1 is SGHDT, CDR2 YYEEEE, per germline. The CDR3 is made up of 16 amino acids. V shed 3 bases, J shed 0 bases, and the junction held 7 bases outside the gene matches. The chain's CDR3 is CASSWRGAGYQETQYF. The CDR3, as DNA: TGTGCCAGCAGCTGGCGGGGGGCGGGGTACCAAGAGACCCAGTACTTC.

This clone appeared once. The chain employs TRBV29-1 and TRBJ2-1; a weak D match, TRBD1 (5 bases). The CDR3 has 15 residues. Trimming removed 1 base at V and 4 bases at J, with 14 bases between. Germline CDR1 and CDR2: SQVTM and ANQGSEA. The CDR3 DNA reads TGCAGCGTTGAAGCTTCCCCAGGGCAATACAATGAGCAGTTCTTC. Amino acids: CSVEASPGQYNEQFF.

This chain links TRBV5-1 with TRBJ2-2; TRBD1 is a possible D gene (6 bases). Trimming stripped 0 bases from V and 4 bases from J, with 10 bases between. Germline-derived CDR1 and CDR2 are SGHRS and YFSETQ. The CDR3 is 15 residues long. In nucleotides, the CDR3 is TGCGCCAGCAGCTTGGACAGGGCGAGCACCGGGGAGCTGTTTTTT. Protein: CASSLDRASTGELFF.

V usage is TRBV9 and J usage is TRBJ1-1; D is uncertain. Deletions cut 2 bases from V and 1 base from J, with 12 bases between. The CDR3 contains 15 residues. Germline CDR1 is SGDLS and CDR2 is YYNGEE. CDR3 sequence: CASSVSPGGNTEAFF. The DNA of the CDR3 is TGTGCCAGCAGCGTGAGCCCGGGTGGGAACACTGAAGCTTTCTTT.

The CDR3 region is CASSLYPGEEAGELFF. CDR3 DNA sequence: TGTGCCAGCAGTTTATATCCCGGGGAAGAGGCCGGGGAGCTGTTTTTT. The chain has TRBV27 and TRBJ2-2, with D perhaps TRBD2 (5 bases). Germline-derived CDR1 and CDR2 are MNHEY and SMNVEV (reference sequence). This CDR3 is 16 amino acids long. The V gene lost 1 base and the J gene lost 6 bases, with 15 bases spanning the gap.

Comments on this clone: A junction boundary mismatches the germline segment, possibly from a read error. V usage is TRBV6-6 and J usage is TRBJ2-2, with D perhaps matching TRBD2 (6 bases). Germline CDR1 MNHNY, CDR2 SVGAGI (reference sequence). The length of the CDR3 is 15 residues. The CDR3 is CASTLEGHRSRGAVF. The DNA of the CDR3 is TGTGCCAGCACGCTGGAGGGGCACAGAAGCCGGGGAGCTGTTTTT.

V gene TRBV7-2 combines with J gene TRBJ2-7; the D is unclear. Germline V lookup: CDR1 SGHTA, CDR2 FQGNSA. The CDR3 is 11 residues long. V was cut by 5 bases and J by 3 bases, with 5 bases left in between. The CDR3 bases are TGTGCCAGCAGCCAATTCTACGAGCAGTACTTC. Protein: CASSQFYEQYF. The full variable domain, rest sourced from reference TRBV7-2 and TRBJ2-7, is GAGVSQSPSNKVTEKGKDVELRCDPISGHTALYWYRQSLGQGLEFLIYFQGNSAPDKSGLPSDRFSAERTGGSVSTLTIQRTQQEDSAVYLCASSQFYEQYFGPGTRLTVT.